This T cell receptor beta chain was sequenced during a study of blood T cell repertoires in COVID-19. Study-level information: Nucleic acid was either cDNA or gDNA, and it came from T cells, B-cell-depleted T cells, or PBMCs.

The assay was immunoSEQ multiplex PCR, and TCRdb's table has in-frame clones only and misses some. Here the sample spans roughly 200,000 clones, more than 80% being singletons. V was pared by 6 bases and J by 2 bases, with 16 bases between. CDR1 is SGHVS, CDR2 FNYEAQ, per germline. This CDR3 contains 15 residues. The sequencing input was peripheral blood. This receptor was obtained from a woman aged 55-70 years with acute or convalescent COVID-19. The chain has TRBV7-6 and TRBJ1-2, with TRBD1 as a possible D gene (5 bases). The CDR3 region is CASRPQGGVNYGYTF. The DNA of the CDR3 is TGTGCCAGCAGACCCCAGGGTGGGGTGAACTATGGCTACACCTTC.